Shown below are 20 T cell receptor beta chains from a single sample sequenced in a study of T-cell reconstitution after alpha-beta-depleted transplantation in children. Unique molecular identifiers were incorporated during preparation of the TCRbeta library. TCRdb used MiXCR to reprocess the PCR reads, holding one entry per CDR3 protein. The data contain 500,000 to 600,000 distinct CDR3 sequences, 25% to 30% of them seen just once; the ten biggest clones take up around 36%. This material consisted of PBMCs, taken before TCRalphabeta/CD19-depleted stem cell transplant. Every receptor here comes from a boy under three years old with Wiskott-Aldrich syndrome, due to receive a stem cell transplant.

This clonotype was counted between two and nine times. The chain uses TRBV7-9 and TRBJ2-2; D not resolved. Germline CDR1 and CDR2: SEHNR and FQNEAQ (reference sequence). The CDR3 is 12 residues long. The V and J ends lost 5 bases and 6 bases respectively, with 7 bases between them. The CDR3 region is CASSPPSGELFF. CDR3 in DNA: TGTGCCAGCAGCCCCCCGTCCGGGGAGCTGTTTTTT.

This clonotype has more than one count but fewer than ten. This chain uses TRBV20-1 with TRBJ2-5, with D possibly TRBD1 on 5 matching bases. V was pared by 0 bases and J by 5 bases, with 16 bases between. The germline V gene encodes CDR1 DFQATT and CDR2 SNEGSKA (reference sequence). The CDR3 is made up of 15 amino acids. CDR3 region: CSARDLQGSEETQYF. The CDR3 DNA reads TGCAGTGCTAGAGATCTTCAGGGATCGGAGGAGACCCAGTACTTC.

Many counts were recorded for this clonotype. The V and J genes are TRBV6-5 and TRBJ2-4; D might be TRBD1 (7 bases). This CDR3 has 14 amino acids. The V end was cut by 2 bases, the J end by 6 bases, with 11 bases between. Germline V gene sequence: CDR1 MNHEY, CDR2 SVGAGI. CDR3 bases: TGTGCCAGCAGTTACGGAGGGGGCTCAAACATTCAGTACTTC. It translates to CASSYGGGSNIQYF.

CDR3 residues: CASSLDPVAFYEQYF. CDR3 bases: TGTGCCAGCAGCTTAGACCCCGTGGCTTTTTACGAGCAGTACTTC. V usage is TRBV7-9 and J usage is TRBJ2-7, with unresolved D. Germline V gives CDR1 SEHNR, CDR2 FQNEAQ (reference sequence). The CDR3 runs to 15 residues. V shed 1 base and J shed 4 bases, with 14 bases lying between them.

The chain couples TRBV12-3 or TRBV12-4 to TRBJ2-2; D not certain. The V and J ends lost 6 bases and 6 bases respectively, with 11 bases between them. This CDR3 has 13 residues. CDR3 protein: CASSPPLPGELFF. The CDR3 DNA reads as TGTGCCAGCAGCCCCCCACTCCCCGGGGAGCTGTTTTTT.

The chain links TRBV11-2 to TRBJ1-3; D unresolved. The CDR3 is made up of 15 amino acids. The ends were cut back, 5 bases at V and 0 bases at J, with 11 bases in the middle. In germline, CDR1 is SGHAT, CDR2 FQNNGV. The CDR3 coding sequence is TGTGCCAGCAGCCAGACATCGCCCTCTGGAAACACCATATATTTT. Residues: CASSQTSPSGNTIYF.

The chain is built from TRBV5-1 and TRBJ2-7; TRBD1 matches at 10 bases. CDR3 length: 14 amino acids. Trimming removed 5 bases from V and 5 bases from J; junction bases left unmatched: 7. The germline gives CDR1 SGHRS, CDR2 YFSETQ. The CDR3 sequence is CASRQGQGSHEQYF. CDR3 nucleotides: TGCGCCAGCAGACAGGGACAGGGGTCCCACGAGCAGTACTTC.

This chain's CDR3 is CASSSPGERYTF. CDR3 bases: TGTGCCAGCAGTTCCCCTGGGGAGCGCTACACCTTC. This chain uses TRBV7-2 with TRBJ1-2; D uncertain. The CDR3 consists of 12 residues. V gave up 6 bases and J gave up 9 bases, with 14 bases separating them. Germline-derived CDR1 and CDR2 are SGHTA and FQGNSA.

The rearrangement joins TRBV7-9 to TRBJ2-3; possible D gene TRBD2, 5 bases. The germline V and J ends were trimmed by 4 bases and 1 base, with 6 bases remaining between them. Germline CDR1 reads SEHNR; CDR2 reads FQNEAQ (reference sequence). CDR3 length: 13 residues. CDR3 bases: TGTGCCAGCAGCTATAGCGGCACAGATACGCAGTATTTT. Translation: CASSYSGTDTQYF.

The chain joins TRBV20-1 to TRBJ2-7, with D perhaps given as TRBD1 or TRBD2 (6 bases each). The germline CDR1 and CDR2 sequences are DFQATT and SNEGSKA (reference sequence). V lost 4 bases, J lost 5 bases, and 21 bases lay in between. The CDR3 is made up of 15 amino acids. CDR3: CSATSPVTGGHEQYF. The CDR3 DNA sequence: TGCAGTGCTACCAGCCCCGTGACCGGGGGCCACGAGCAGTACTTC.

The chain links TRBV5-1 to TRBJ1-3; 7 bases fit TRBD1. Germline CDR1 and CDR2: SGHRS and YFSETQ. This CDR3 comprises 14 residues. The V gene end was trimmed by 0 bases and the J gene end by 4 bases; junction bases not matched to a gene: 1. The CDR3 nucleotides read TGCGCCAGCAGCTTGGACAGGGGCGGAAACACCATATATTTT. Translated: CASSLDRGGNTIYF.

V and J are TRBV5-1 and TRBJ2-1; 9 bases fit TRBD2. This CDR3 has 16 residues. V shed 0 bases and J 7 bases; nucleotides not matched to a gene: 8. Germline-derived CDR1 and CDR2 are SGHRS and YFSETQ. The CDR3 sequence is CASSLARSGRRNEQFF. The CDR3 DNA follows: TGCGCCAGCAGCTTGGCCAGGAGCGGGAGGCGGAATGAGCAGTTCTTC. Supplemented by reference TRBV5-1 and TRBJ2-1, the full variable domain reads KAGVTQTPRYLIKTRGQQVTLSCSPISGHRSVSWYQQTPGQGLQFLFEYFSETQRNKGNFPGRFSGRQFSNSRSEMNVSTLELGDSALYLCASSLARSGRRNEQFFGPGTRLTVL.

This clonotype was counted a few times. V and J are TRBV9 and TRBJ2-6; no clear D. CDR3 length equals 16 residues. Per the germline V gene, CDR1 is SGDLS and CDR2 is YYNGEE. The V end was cut by 1 base, the J end by 0 bases, with 8 bases between. CDR3 loop: CASSVSLVSGANVLTF. DNA for the CDR3: TGTGCCAGCAGCGTATCTCTGGTCTCTGGGGCCAACGTCCTGACTTTC.

This clonotype was observed a handful of times. J is TRBJ2-2 and V is TRBV7-9; possibly TRBD1 or TRBD2 for D (5 bases each). The germline V gene has CDR1 SEHNR and CDR2 FQNEAQ (reference sequence). The CDR3 loop spans 15 amino acids. Trimming cost V 5 bases and J 2 bases, with 12 bases left between them. The CDR3 sequence: CASSHGDRNTGELFF. CDR3 DNA: TGTGCCAGCAGCCATGGGGACCGTAACACCGGGGAGCTGTTTTTT.

The V and J genes are TRBV6-1 and TRBJ1-1; 7 bases are shared with TRBD1. Germline CDR1 is MNHNS and CDR2 is SASEGT. The V gene end was trimmed by 4 bases and the J gene end by 4 bases; junction bases not matched to a gene: 9. The CDR3 runs 15 residues. CDR3 sequence reads: CASSAQQGWSTEAFF. DNA for the CDR3: TGTGCCAGCAGTGCCCAACAGGGGTGGTCCACTGAAGCTTTCTTT.

The chain is built from TRBV5-1 and TRBJ2-1; 11 bases are shared with TRBD2. Per the germline V gene, CDR1 is SGHRS and CDR2 is YFSETQ. The CDR3 loop spans 15 amino acids. J was trimmed by 8 bases and V by 2 bases; bases with no gene match: 6. CDR3 region: CASSFLAGGMDEQFF. For the CDR3, the DNA is TGCGCCAGCAGCTTTCTAGCGGGAGGAATGGATGAGCAGTTCTTC.

This chain joins TRBV3-1 and TRBJ2-1; the D is unclear. Germline CDR1 is LGHDT and CDR2 is YNNKEL (reference sequence). The V gene lost 0 bases and the J gene lost 1 base, with 7 bases spanning the gap. The CDR3 covers 15 residues. CDR3 loop: CASSQERGSYNEQFF. CDR3 nucleotide sequence: TGTGCCAGCAGCCAAGAGAGAGGTTCCTACAATGAGCAGTTCTTC.

The rearrangement uses TRBV5-1 and TRBJ2-1, with D maybe TRBD2 (6 bases). Germline CDR1 SGHRS, CDR2 YFSETQ. The CDR3 is 15 residues long. V lost 2 bases and J lost 8, with 17 bases in between. The CDR3 nucleotides read TGCGCCAGCAGCTTTCTAGCGCGAGGAATGGATGAGCAGTTCTTC. Translating gives CASSFLARGMDEQFF.

This clonotype was seen only a few times. This chain links TRBV12-3 or TRBV12-4 with TRBJ2-5; weak D call: TRBD1 (6 bases). V was cut by 2 bases and J by 2 bases, with 12 bases left in between. This CDR3 is 15 amino acids long. CDR3 coding DNA: TGTGCCAGCAGTTTATCAACAGGGCCTCAAGAGACCCAGTACTTC. It encodes CASSLSTGPQETQYF.

The table lists this clonotype with a count of one. V usage is TRBV2 and J usage is TRBJ2-7; TRBD1 matches at 7 bases. V lost 8 bases and J lost 2; bases outside the gene matches: 9. Germline V gives CDR1 SNHLY, CDR2 FYNNEI. CDR3 length equals 14 residues. The CDR3 sequence: CASGQAARPYEQYF. The DNA of the CDR3 is TGTGCCAGCGGACAGGCGGCACGACCCTACGAGCAGTACTTC.